These 29 T cell receptor beta chains originate from one sample sequenced in a study of identifying expanded T cells in peripheral blood. Profiled with immunoSEQ multiplex PCR; TCRdb holds only in-frame clones, not every one. The table has under 90,000 clones, approximately 90% seen once. Source material: blood. These receptors originate from a person aged 18 to 70 in good health.

The chain joins TRBV15 to TRBJ1-5; D unclear. The germline gives CDR1 LNHNV, CDR2 YYDKDF (reference sequence). This CDR3 has 15 residues. V gave up 0 bases and J gave up 4 bases, with 10 bases separating them. The CDR3 protein is CATSRDGHGNQPQHF. In DNA form, the CDR3 reads TGTGCCACCAGCAGAGATGGGCACGGGAATCAGCCCCAGCATTTT.

The gene calls are TRBV9 and TRBJ1-2, with TRBD1 as a possible D gene (6 bases). The CDR3 is made up of 14 amino acids. Trimming left V 0 bases short and J 4 bases short, with 10 bases between. Per germline, CDR1 SGDLS and CDR2 YYNGEE. The CDR3 DNA sequence: TGTGCCAGCAGCGTAGGATCGGACAGCTATGGCTACACCTTC. Amino acid sequence: CASSVGSDSYGYTF. Drawing the rest from reference TRBV9 and TRBJ1-2, the complete variable domain is DSGVTQTPKHLITATGQRVTLRCSPRSGDLSVYWYQQSLDQGLQFLIQYYNGEERAKGNILERFSAQQFPDLHSELNLSSLELGDSALYFCASSVGSDSYGYTFGSGTRLTVV.

The J gene is TRBJ1-2, the V gene TRBV6-1, with TRBD1 matching over 7 bases. V gave up 6 bases and J gave up 8 bases; unmatched junction bases: 6. Germline loops: CDR1 MNHNS, CDR2 SASEGT. This CDR3 has 12 residues. CDR3 sequence reads: CASRPTGLGYTF. In DNA form, the CDR3 reads TGTGCCAGCAGGCCGACAGGGTTGGGCTACACCTTC.

This rearrangement joins TRBV5-1 to TRBJ2-7; maybe TRBD1 (6 bases). With 4 bases removed from V and 5 bases from J, the gap between germline ends came to 22 bases. Per germline, CDR1 SGHRS and CDR2 YFSETQ. The CDR3 spans 16 residues. In DNA form, the CDR3 reads TGCGCCAGCAGCCCCTACAGGGAGATCGGGCAGGACGAGCAGTACTTC. Amino acids: CASSPYREIGQDEQYF.

The chain joins TRBV7-2 to TRBJ1-3, with D uncertain. Germline assignment: CDR1 SGHTA and CDR2 FQGNSA. Trimming removed 5 bases at V and 0 bases at J, with 11 bases between. This CDR3 region has 15 residues. The CDR3 DNA follows: TGTGCCAGCAGCCCGATCCTCAACTCTGGAAACACCATATATTTT. This gives the protein CASSPILNSGNTIYF.

This sequence joins TRBV7-8 and TRBJ1-1; D is perhaps TRBD1 (5 bases). This CDR3 has 13 residues. The V end lost 1 base, the J end lost 4 bases, and 7 bases lay between the germline ends. Germline assignment: CDR1 SGHVS and CDR2 FQNEAQ. The CDR3 is CASSLGRVTEAFF. CDR3 sequence (DNA): TGTGCCAGCAGCTTAGGCAGGGTCACTGAAGCTTTCTTT.

The chain has TRBV19 and TRBJ2-1, with 9 bases lining up with TRBD2. Germline CDR1 and CDR2: LNHDA and SQIVND (reference sequence). The CDR3 runs to 15 residues. J lost 9 bases, V lost 1 base, and 7 bases had no gene match. Here the CDR3 reads CASSIVPRAGGEQFF. The CDR3 DNA is TGTGCCAGTAGTATAGTTCCGAGAGCGGGAGGTGAGCAGTTCTTC.

The DNA of the CDR3 is TGTGCCAGCAGCGTAGTAGCGGGGGAGGCAGATACGCAGTATTTT. Translating it yields CASSVVAGEADTQYF. V usage is TRBV9 and J usage is TRBJ2-3; TRBD2 matches at 9 bases. This CDR3 region has 15 residues. The J segment lost 4 bases and the V segment lost 0 bases, leaving 3 bases of the junction unmatched. Germline V gene lookup returns CDR1 SGDLS and CDR2 YYNGEE.

The CDR3 protein is CASSWGGESGTAKNIQYF. CDR3 coding DNA: TGTGCCAGCAGCTGGGGAGGGGAGTCCGGGACAGCCAAAAACATTCAGTACTTC. This chain connects TRBV5-6 to TRBJ2-4, with TRBD2 matching 7 bases. Germline CDR1 reads SGHDT; CDR2 reads YYEEEE. The V segment lost 3 bases and the J segment 0 bases; nucleotides outside the gene matches: 12. The CDR3 sequence is 18 residues long.

This sequence joins TRBV5-1 and TRBJ2-6, with D perhaps assigned TRBD1 or TRBD2 (6 bases each). V lost 4 bases and J 1 base, leaving 18 bases between the germline ends. The CDR3 runs 18 residues. Per germline, CDR1 SGHRS and CDR2 YFSETQ. The DNA for the CDR3 is TGCGCCAGCAGCCGAGGGGGGACCCTTCAATCTGGGGCCAACGTCCTGACTTTC. Its protein is CASSRGGTLQSGANVLTF.

This chain links TRBV5-6 with TRBJ2-5; D not certain. The J call is doubtful: the DNA matches TRBJ2-7 better. The CDR3 is 13 residues long. Germline assignment: CDR1 SGHDT and CDR2 YYEEEE. CDR3 sequence (DNA): TGTGCCAGCAGCTTCCGACTGAACTACGAGCAGTACTTC. Its translation is CASSFRLNYEQYF.

This rearrangement joins TRBV27 to TRBJ2-1; D remains ambiguous. The V gene's germline CDR1 is MNHEY and CDR2 SMNVEV (reference sequence). Trimming cost V 2 bases and J 0 bases, with 11 bases left between them. The CDR3 consists of 16 residues. The CDR3 loop reads CASSLALPSSYNEQFF. CDR3 DNA: TGTGCCAGCAGTTTAGCTCTCCCGAGCTCCTACAATGAGCAGTTCTTC.

The rearrangement links TRBV7-2 to TRBJ1-5, with TRBD1 matching 8 bases. Trimming took 5 bases from V and 5 from J; bases not matched to a gene: 5. The CDR3 runs 14 residues. Looked up from germline, CDR1 is SGHTA and CDR2 is FQGNSA. DNA for the CDR3: TGTGCCAGCAGCCCAGACAGGGGTTATCAGCCCCAGCATTTT. This encodes CASSPDRGYQPQHF.

J is TRBJ1-5 and V is TRBV5-1; the D gene is possibly TRBD1 (6 bases). The CDR3 is 15 amino acids. Between the trimmed V and J ends, which lost 0 bases and 6 bases, there was a span of 13 bases. Germline CDR1 and CDR2: SGHRS and YFSETQ. CDR3 in amino acids: CASSLAPGAGQPQHF. CDR3 nucleotides: TGCGCCAGCAGCTTGGCCCCAGGGGCAGGTCAGCCCCAGCATTTT.

J is TRBJ2-7 and V is TRBV2, with 11 bases matching TRBD2. V dropped 6 bases and J dropped 3; count of bases not matched to a gene: 4. Per the germline V gene, CDR1 is SNHLY and CDR2 is FYNNEI. The CDR3 sequence is 14 residues long. The chain's CDR3 is CASRPTSGGYEQYF. CDR3 nucleotide sequence: TGTGCCAGCAGGCCTACTAGCGGGGGCTACGAGCAGTACTTC.

The chain uses TRBV11-2 and TRBJ2-7; 7 positions match TRBD2. This CDR3 comprises 15 residues. In germline, CDR1 is SGHAT, CDR2 FQNNGV. V shed 3 bases, J shed 4 bases, and the junction held 9 bases outside the gene matches. Here the CDR3 DNA reads TGTGCCAGCAGCTTGTACTCTAGCGGAGTTTACGAGCAGTACTTC. This encodes CASSLYSSGVYEQYF.

The CDR3 here is CASSTGQGATEAFF. In DNA, the CDR3 is TGTGCCAGCAGCACCGGACAGGGCGCAACTGAAGCTTTCTTT. The chain employs TRBV9 and TRBJ1-1, with 8 bases fitting TRBD1. Germline trimming cut 4 bases from V and 5 bases from J; bases unmatched to any gene: 7. The CDR3 loop spans 14 amino acids. Germline V lookup: CDR1 SGDLS, CDR2 YYNGEE. Full variable domain (rest looked up from reference TRBV9 and TRBJ1-1): DSGVTQTPKHLITATGQRVTLRCSPRSGDLSVYWYQQSLDQGLQFLIQYYNGEERAKGNILERFSAQQFPDLHSELNLSSLELGDSALYFCASSTGQGATEAFFGQGTRLTVV.

V usage is TRBV27 and J usage is TRBJ2-7, with 8 bases fitting TRBD2. Unmatched junction bases numbered 6, after V lost 5 bases and J lost 6 bases. This CDR3 has 13 residues. Looked up from germline, CDR1 is MNHEY and CDR2 is SMNVEV (reference sequence). The CDR3 nucleotides read TGTGCCAGCAGTCCGGGGGGGGACCGCGAGCAGTACTTC. Protein product: CASSPGGDREQYF.

The chain is built from TRBV19 and TRBJ2-2, with D perhaps TRBD2 (6 bases). This CDR3 is built from 15 residues. Germline assignment: CDR1 LNHDA and CDR2 SQIVND (reference sequence). Trimming pared 7 bases from V and 6 bases from J, leaving 18 bases between. CDR3 DNA sequence: TGTGCCAGTAAGGAATTGGCGGGATCCCCCGGGGAGCTGTTTTTT. It codes for CASKELAGSPGELFF.

This sequence joins TRBV11-2 and TRBJ1-6; D might be TRBD1 (5 bases). Between the trimmed V and J ends, which lost 1 base and 6 bases, there was a span of 10 bases. Germline V CDR1 and CDR2: SGHAT, FQNNGV. The CDR3 sequence is 15 residues long. In DNA form, the CDR3 reads TGTGCCAGCAGCTTAGTCCCAGGGAGTAATTCACCCCTCCACTTT. This translates into CASSLVPGSNSPLHF.

The chain joins TRBV9 to TRBJ2-3; the match to TRBD1 covers 10 bases. Germline V gene data show CDR1 as SGDLS and CDR2 as YYNGEE. The V segment lost 3 bases and the J segment 2 bases; nucleotides outside the gene matches: 6. The CDR3 is 16 amino acids. CDR3 region: CASSARQGAFTDTQYF. The CDR3 nucleotides are TGTGCCAGCAGCGCCAGACAGGGGGCATTCACAGATACGCAGTATTTT.

The rearrangement links TRBV7-2 to TRBJ2-1, with 10 bases matching TRBD2. Germline V gives CDR1 SGHTA, CDR2 FQGNSA. V shed 4 bases and J 7 bases; nucleotides not matched to a gene: 7. The CDR3 consists of 15 residues. The CDR3 spells CASSWRTSGFNEQFF. In DNA form, the CDR3 reads TGTGCCAGCAGCTGGCGGACTAGCGGCTTTAATGAGCAGTTCTTC.

This clone was observed a handful of times. The rearrangement joins TRBV6-5 to TRBJ2-7; no reliable D call. Germline lookup yields CDR1 MNHEY and CDR2 SVGAGI. This CDR3 contains 14 residues. Trimming pared 4 bases from V and 6 bases from J, leaving 16 bases between. CDR3 amino acids: CASSSGPVVAEQYF. The CDR3 nucleotides read TGTGCCAGCAGTTCCGGCCCGGTAGTGGCCGAGCAGTACTTC.

The chain is built from TRBV19 and TRBJ2-5; 9 bases agree with TRBD1. The end of the DNA fits TRBJ2-7 better, so the J call may be wrong. The CDR3 spans 15 residues. Germline CDR1 LNHDA, CDR2 SQIVND (reference sequence). CDR3 loop: CASSDPGQGVYEQYF. CDR3 nucleotide sequence: TGTGCCAGTAGTGACCCGGGACAGGGTGTTTACGAGCAGTACTTC.

The chain has TRBV7-9 and TRBJ2-3; D is unclear. Germline V gives CDR1 SEHNR, CDR2 FQNEAQ (reference sequence). The length of the CDR3 is 12 residues. V was trimmed by 6 bases and J by 0 bases, leaving 4 bases between them. The CDR3 protein is CASSSSTDTQYF. The CDR3 region has the DNA TGTGCCAGCAGTTCTAGCACAGATACGCAGTATTTT.

This clone came up once. The chain uses TRBV9 and TRBJ1-2; 7 bases are a match to TRBD1. There are 17 residues in the CDR3. Germline V gene sequence: CDR1 SGDLS, CDR2 YYNGEE. Trimming cost V 0 bases and J 2 bases; bases outside gene matches: 10. DNA for the CDR3: TGTGCCAGCAGCGTAGACCCCAGGGGGGCAGGAAACTATGGCTACACCTTC. It encodes CASSVDPRGAGNYGYTF.

A few counts support this clone. The gene calls are TRBV4-1 and TRBJ1-6; TRBD1 is a possible D gene (5 bases). The germline V gene has CDR1 MGHRA and CDR2 YSYEKL. The V and J ends lost 2 bases and 11 bases respectively, with 25 bases between them. This CDR3 comprises 18 residues. The CDR3 nucleotides read TGCGCCAGCAGCCAATCCCCTAGCGGGGAACCGGGGACTACACCCCTCCACTTT. It yields the protein CASSQSPSGEPGTTPLHF.

The chain uses TRBV5-1 and TRBJ2-7; 14 nucleotides align to TRBD2. V was clipped by 3 bases and J by 5 bases; unmatched bases: 7. This CDR3 spans 16 amino acids. Germline V gene data show CDR1 as SGHRS and CDR2 as YFSETQ. The CDR3 sequence: CASSWGTSGSGDEQYF. The CDR3 bases are TGCGCCAGCAGCTGGGGGACTAGCGGGAGTGGCGACGAGCAGTACTTC.

The chain combines TRBV5-1 with TRBJ2-7, with TRBD1 matching 7 bases. Germline V gene lookup returns CDR1 SGHRS and CDR2 YFSETQ. The J segment lost 3 bases and the V segment lost 0 bases, leaving 6 bases of the junction unmatched. The CDR3 runs 15 residues. The DNA for the CDR3 is TGCGCCAGCAGCTTGGGACAGGGAGTCCGCTACGAGCAGTACTTC. This gives the protein CASSLGQGVRYEQYF.